This T cell receptor (beta chain) was recovered during a study of T cells in Graves' hyperthyroidism and ophthalmopathy. Findings of the study overall: Appearing also in blood were most of the thyroid clonotypes expanded above 0.001. Model output signaled ophthalmopathy a median approximately 6 months ahead of onset.

The PBMCs were taken from around 9 ml of fresh peripheral blood. The CDR3 consists of 14 residues. V was shortened by 4 bases and J by 6 bases, with 13 bases between the two germline ends. CDR1 MDHEN and CDR2 SYDVKM come from the germline V gene. At least ten counts were recorded for this clonotype. The antigen remains unidentified. It was RNA transcripts that yielded the amplified TCR beta CDR3 regions. First-round RT-PCR targeting the TCR CDR3 was performed with the HTBI primer set. TCRdb reprocessed the multiplex PCR reads with MiXCR, giving one entry per CDR3 protein. The repertoire consists of under 450,000 distinct CDR3 sequences, with approximately 12% occurring once and the leading ten covering roughly 20%.

Input material: blood. This chain joins TRBV28 and TRBJ2-1; D is uncertain. This receptor was identified in a man aged 25 to 40 with Graves' hyperthyroidism that later progressed to Graves' ophthalmopathy. Here the CDR3 reads CASSSPRTGNEQFF. The CDR3 nucleotides are TGTGCCAGCAGTTCCCCCCGGACCGGCAATGAGCAGTTCTTC.